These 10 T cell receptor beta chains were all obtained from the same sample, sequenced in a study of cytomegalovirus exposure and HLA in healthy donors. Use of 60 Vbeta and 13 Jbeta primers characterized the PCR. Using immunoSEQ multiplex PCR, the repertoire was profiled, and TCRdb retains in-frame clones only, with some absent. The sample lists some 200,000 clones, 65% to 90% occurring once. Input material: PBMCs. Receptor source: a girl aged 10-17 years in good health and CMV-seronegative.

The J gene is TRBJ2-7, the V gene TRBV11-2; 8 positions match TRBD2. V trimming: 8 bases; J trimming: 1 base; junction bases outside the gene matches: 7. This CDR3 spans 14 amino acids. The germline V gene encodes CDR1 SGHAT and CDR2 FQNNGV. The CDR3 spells CASAVTSGSYEQYF. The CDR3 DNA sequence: TGTGCCAGCGCGGTTACTAGCGGATCCTACGAGCAGTACTTC. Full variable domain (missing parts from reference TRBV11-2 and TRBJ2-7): EAGVAQSPRYKIIEKRQSVAFWCNPISGHATLYWYQQILGQGPKLLIQFQNNGVVDDSQLPKDRFSAERLKGVDSTLKIQPAKLEDSAVYLCASAVTSGSYEQYFGPGTRLTVT.

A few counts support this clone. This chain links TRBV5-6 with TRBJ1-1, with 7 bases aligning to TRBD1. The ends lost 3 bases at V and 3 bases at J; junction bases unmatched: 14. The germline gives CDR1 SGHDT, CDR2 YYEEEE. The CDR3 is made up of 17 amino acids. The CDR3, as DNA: TGTGCCAGCAGCTATTTACTCCCCGACAGGGAAGACACTGAAGCTTTCTTT. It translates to CASSYLLPDREDTEAFF.

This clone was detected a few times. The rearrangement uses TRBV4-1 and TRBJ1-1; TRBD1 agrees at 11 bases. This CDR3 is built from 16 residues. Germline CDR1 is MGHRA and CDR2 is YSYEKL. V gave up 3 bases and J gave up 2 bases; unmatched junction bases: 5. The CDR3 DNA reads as TGCGCCAGCAGCCACCGAGGGACAGGGGGAAACACTGAAGCTTTCTTT. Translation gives CASSHRGTGGNTEAFF.

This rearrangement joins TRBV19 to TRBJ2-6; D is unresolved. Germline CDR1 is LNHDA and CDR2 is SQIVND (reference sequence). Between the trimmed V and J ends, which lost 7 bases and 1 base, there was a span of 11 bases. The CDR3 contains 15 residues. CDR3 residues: CASTLGRSGANVLTF. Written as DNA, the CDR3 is TGTGCCAGTACCCTGGGCCGTTCTGGGGCCAACGTCCTGACTTTC.

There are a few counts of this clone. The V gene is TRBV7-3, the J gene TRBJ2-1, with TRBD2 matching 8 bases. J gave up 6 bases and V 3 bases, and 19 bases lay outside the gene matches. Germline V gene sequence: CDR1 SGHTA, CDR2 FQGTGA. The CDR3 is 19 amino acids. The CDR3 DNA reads TGTGCCAGCAGCTTGACAGGACCAAACGCGGGGGGATCTGGCAATGAGCAGTTCTTC. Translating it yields CASSLTGPNAGGSGNEQFF.

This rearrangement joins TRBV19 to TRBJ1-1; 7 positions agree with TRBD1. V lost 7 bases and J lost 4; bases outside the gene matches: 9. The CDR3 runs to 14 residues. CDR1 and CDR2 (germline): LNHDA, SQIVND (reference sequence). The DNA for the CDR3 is TGTGCCAGTAACCCGGACAGGCGAGTCACTGAAGCTTTCTTT. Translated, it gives CASNPDRRVTEAFF.

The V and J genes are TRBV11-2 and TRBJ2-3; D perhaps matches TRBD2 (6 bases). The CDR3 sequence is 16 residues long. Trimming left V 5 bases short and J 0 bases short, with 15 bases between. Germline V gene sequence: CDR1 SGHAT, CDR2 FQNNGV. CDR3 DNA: TGTGCCAGCAGCGTTCGACTAGGCCTCAGCACAGATACGCAGTATTTT. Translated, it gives CASSVRLGLSTDTQYF. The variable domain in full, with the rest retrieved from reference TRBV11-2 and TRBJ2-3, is EAGVAQSPRYKIIEKRQSVAFWCNPISGHATLYWYQQILGQGPKLLIQFQNNGVVDDSQLPKDRFSAERLKGVDSTLKIQPAKLEDSAVYLCASSVRLGLSTDTQYFGPGTRLTVL.

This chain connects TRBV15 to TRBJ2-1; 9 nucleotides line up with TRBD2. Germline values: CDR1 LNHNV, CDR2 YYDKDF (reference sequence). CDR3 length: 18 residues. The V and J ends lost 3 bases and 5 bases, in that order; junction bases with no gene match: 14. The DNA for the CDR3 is TGTGCCACCAGCAGGGGGGGCGGGAGGGCCCGCCTCGACAATGAGCAGTTCTTC. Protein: CATSRGGGRARLDNEQFF.

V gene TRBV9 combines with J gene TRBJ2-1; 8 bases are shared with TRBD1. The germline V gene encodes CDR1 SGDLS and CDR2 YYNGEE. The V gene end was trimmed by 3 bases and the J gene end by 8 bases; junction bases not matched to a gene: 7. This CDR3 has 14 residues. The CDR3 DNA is TGTGCCAGCAGCGCTTTGACAGGGGCCCATGAGCAGTTCTTC. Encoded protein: CASSALTGAHEQFF.

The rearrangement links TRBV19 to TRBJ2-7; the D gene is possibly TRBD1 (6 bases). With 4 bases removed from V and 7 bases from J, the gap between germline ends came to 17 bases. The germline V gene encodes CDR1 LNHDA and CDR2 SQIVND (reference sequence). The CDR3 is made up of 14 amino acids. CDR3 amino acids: CASSKGQLSGEQYF. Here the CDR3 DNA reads TGTGCCAGTAGTAAAGGACAGCTCTCGGGGGAGCAGTACTTC.